The rows below give T cell receptor beta chains drawn from one sample of a study of cytomegalovirus exposure and HLA in healthy donors. The data were produced by immunoSEQ multiplex PCR, yet TCRdb's version contains in-frame clones alone and is incomplete. The sample lists more than 150,000 clones, 65% to 80% occurring once. Sequenced: PBMCs. These receptors were taken from a woman aged 25 to 45 in good health and CMV-seropositive. CDR3s include the opening cysteine and the closing phenylalanine or tryptophan. Fields, in order: clone size, J gene, V gene, D gene, CDR3 length, CDR3 protein, CDR3 DNA. A D gene is named only where the DNA matches it firmly. Size is omitted from some rows. Given values are once, few, many or a class for expanded clones.

size: .; J: TRBJ2-7; V: TRBV7-2; D: .; length: 13; CDR3: CASSPGVSYEQYF; DNA: TGTGCCAGCAGCCCGGGGGTTTCCTACGAGCAGTACTTC
size: .; J: TRBJ2-7; V: TRBV10-3; D: TRBD1; length: 14; CDR3: CAIGRTGGGYEQYF; DNA: TGTGCCATCGGCAGGACAGGGGGCGGCTACGAGCAGTACTTC
size: .; J: TRBJ2-3; V: TRBV11-3; D: .; length: 12; CDR3: CASSSYTDTQYF; DNA: TGTGCCAGCAGCTCGTACACAGATACGCAGTATTTT
size: once; J: TRBJ1-2; V: TRBV13; D: TRBD1; length: 13; CDR3: CASSQGQNYGYTF; DNA: TGTGCCAGCAGCCAGGGACAGAACTATGGCTACACCTTC
size: .; J: TRBJ2-7; V: TRBV7-8; D: TRBD2; length: 15; CDR3: CASSSRWGGNYEQYF; DNA: TGTGCCAGCAGCTCCCGATGGGGGGGAAACTACGAGCAGTACTTC
size: .; J: TRBJ2-5; V: TRBV19; D: TRBD1; length: 15; CDR3: CASSLGQGVQETQYF; DNA: TGTGCCAGTAGCCTCGGGCAGGGGGTCCAAGAGACCCAGTACTTC
size: .; J: TRBJ2-4; V: TRBV30; D: TRBD1; length: 16; CDR3: CAWSYGQGGGKNSQYF; DNA: TGTGCCTGGAGTTATGGACAGGGAGGAGGCAAAAACAGTCAGTACTTC
size: few; J: TRBJ2-1; V: TRBV7-8; D: TRBD2; length: 14; CDR3: CASSPWTSSEEQFF; DNA: TGTGCCAGCAGCCCCTGGACTAGTTCGGAAGAGCAGTTCTTC
size: .; J: TRBJ2-3; V: TRBV5-6; D: TRBD2; length: 16; CDR3: CASSDPGLAGGGQQYF; DNA: TGTGCCAGCAGCGACCCGGGACTAGCGGGGGGGGGCCAGCAGTATTTT
size: .; J: TRBJ1-2; V: TRBV11-2; D: TRBD1; length: 15; CDR3: CASSLETGGNYGYTF; DNA: TGTGCCAGCAGCTTAGAGACAGGGGGAAACTATGGCTACACCTTC
size: .; J: TRBJ2-1; V: TRBV15; D: TRBD2; length: 17; CDR3: CATSRGLAGGFVSEQFF; DNA: TGTGCCACCAGCCGTGGACTAGCGGGGGGGTTTGTAAGTGAGCAGTTCTTC
size: .; J: TRBJ2-7; V: TRBV4-3; D: TRBD1; length: 12; CDR3: CASSLTGYEQYF; DNA: TGCGCCAGCAGCCTGACAGGGTACGAGCAGTACTTC
size: .; J: TRBJ2-3; V: TRBV5-1; D: .; length: 11; CDR3: CASSLSDTQYF; DNA: TGCGCCAGCAGCTTGTCTGATACGCAGTATTTT
size: .; J: TRBJ2-7; V: TRBV7-9; D: .; length: 12; CDR3: CASSLDQREQYF; DNA: TGTGCCAGCAGCTTAGATCAGCGAGAGCAGTACTTC
size: .; J: TRBJ2-3; V: TRBV5-4; D: .; length: 13; CDR3: CASSTPTTDTQYF; DNA: TGTGCCAGCAGCACGCCTACCACAGATACGCAGTATTTT
size: .; J: TRBJ1-1; V: TRBV10-1; D: TRBD1; length: 15; CDR3: CASSLSGTANTEAFF; DNA: TGCGCCAGCAGTCTATCCGGGACAGCGAACACTGAAGCTTTCTTT
size: .; J: TRBJ2-7; V: TRBV19; D: .; length: 14; CDR3: CASSIGVQGYEQYF; DNA: TGTGCCAGTAGTATAGGCGTACAGGGCTACGAGCAGTACTTC
size: .; J: TRBJ2-3; V: TRBV28; D: .; length: 14; CDR3: CASSPGWYTDTQYF; DNA: TGTGCCAGCAGTCCCGGGTGGTACACAGATACGCAGTATTTT
size: .; J: TRBJ2-7; V: TRBV2; D: .; length: 12; CDR3: CASSEGIYEQYF; DNA: TGTGCCAGCAGTGAGGGCATTTACGAGCAGTACTTC
size: .; J: TRBJ1-6; V: TRBV15; D: .; length: 15; CDR3: CATKVDIRDRSPLHF; DNA: TGTGCCACCAAGGTGGACATCAGAGATCGTTCACCCCTCCACTTT
size: once; J: TRBJ2-1; V: TRBV10-1; D: TRBD1; length: 14; CDR3: CASSVGTGKHEQFF; DNA: TGCGCCAGCAGTGTCGGGACAGGGAAACATGAGCAGTTCTTC
size: once; J: TRBJ1-5; V: TRBV28; D: .; length: 14; CDR3: CASSPRSFNQPQHF; DNA: TGTGCCAGCAGCCCGAGATCTTTCAATCAGCCCCAGCATTTT
size: .; J: TRBJ2-5; V: TRBV6-6; D: TRBD2; length: 15; CDR3: CASSFGGGRQETQYF; DNA: TGTGCCAGCAGTTTTGGCGGGGGGCGCCAAGAGACCCAGTACTTC
size: .; J: TRBJ2-3; V: TRBV11-2; D: TRBD1; length: 17; CDR3: CASSLGVGTGSTDTQYF; DNA: TGTGCCAGCAGCTTAGGAGTCGGGACAGGGAGCACAGATACGCAGTATTTT
size: .; J: TRBJ1-2; V: TRBV6-1; D: .; length: 15; CDR3: CASSQFGAVNYGYTF; DNA: TGTGCCAGCTCCCAATTTGGGGCTGTCAACTATGGCTACACCTTC
size: .; J: TRBJ2-5; V: TRBV19; D: .; length: 12; CDR3: CASSGIQETQYF; DNA: TGTGCCAGTAGTGGCATTCAAGAGACCCAGTACTTC
size: .; J: TRBJ1-6; V: TRBV6-5; D: .; length: 15; CDR3: CASSSETGLNSPLHF; DNA: TGTGCCAGCAGTTCCGAAACAGGGTTAAATTCACCCCTCCACTTT
size: .; J: TRBJ1-1; V: TRBV5-1; D: TRBD1; length: 16; CDR3: CASSHGDRGPNTEAFF; DNA: TGCGCCAGCAGCCACGGGGACAGGGGCCCCAACACTGAAGCTTTCTTT
size: .; J: TRBJ2-7; V: TRBV7-8; D: TRBD1; length: 14; CDR3: CASSRRGQGYEQYF; DNA: TGTGCCAGCAGCCGTCGGGGACAGGGCTACGAGCAGTACTTC
size: .; J: TRBJ1-2; V: TRBV11-3; D: .; length: 13; CDR3: CASSPRESDGYTF; DNA: TGTGCCAGCAGCCCCAGGGAAAGCGATGGCTACACCTTC
size: .; J: TRBJ2-7; V: TRBV7-9; D: .; length: 16; CDR3: CASSYRRVGDDGEQYF; DNA: TGTGCCAGCAGCTACCGCAGGGTTGGGGATGATGGCGAGCAGTACTTC
size: once; J: TRBJ2-5; V: TRBV10-1; D: TRBD1; length: 15; CDR3: CASSESGQGDGVQYF; DNA: TGCGCCAGCAGTGAGTCCGGACAGGGGGACGGGGTGCAGTACTTC
size: .; J: TRBJ2-1; V: TRBV10-3; D: TRBD1; length: 15; CDR3: CAIPPAQGDENEQFF; DNA: TGTGCCATCCCACCGGCGCAGGGGGATGAGAATGAGCAGTTCTTC
size: .; J: TRBJ2-7; V: TRBV2; D: TRBD2; length: 20; CDR3: CASRTGRISGGHKPPYEQYF; DNA: TGTGCCAGCAGGACCGGACGAATTAGCGGGGGGCACAAACCCCCCTACGAGCAGTACTTC
size: .; J: TRBJ2-1; V: TRBV6-5; D: TRBD2; length: 13; CDR3: CASSRTSGNEQFF; DNA: TGTGCCAGCAGCCGGACTAGCGGCAATGAGCAGTTCTTC
size: .; J: TRBJ1-4; V: TRBV5-1; D: .; length: 14; CDR3: CASSPGGGDEKLFF; DNA: TGCGCCAGCAGCCCGGGGGGGGGCGACGAAAAACTGTTTTTT